This passage covers 21 T cell receptor beta chains from one sample sequenced in a study of shared clonotypes between healthy human individuals. TCRdb keeps only in-frame clones here, not all; method: immunoSEQ multiplex PCR. This repertoire shows roughly 1 million clones, roughly 74% found once; its top ten account for about 0.52%. The sequencing sample was made of memory CD4+ T cells from PBMCs. The subset: CD45RA-negative fraction. The origin of the receptors is a man between 18 and 35 years old in good health. Some clones in this sample may be carry-over from other donors' samples.

This sequence joins TRBV11-3 and TRBJ2-2, with 12 bases matching TRBD2. V shed 5 bases and J 3 bases; nucleotides not matched to a gene: 7. In germline, CDR1 is SGHNT, CDR2 YENEEA. The CDR3 is 17 residues long. The chain's CDR3 is CASSNGGLAGDTGELFF. The CDR3 bases are TGTGCCAGCAGCAACGGGGGACTAGCGGGCGACACCGGGGAGCTGTTTTTT.

This rearrangement joins TRBV13 to TRBJ2-7; 7 positions match TRBD2. Trimming removed 3 bases from V and 0 bases from J; junction bases left unmatched: 5. Germline CDR1 is PRHDT and CDR2 is FYEKMQ (reference sequence). The CDR3 has 15 residues. The CDR3 reads CASSFGGSSSYEQYF. The CDR3 DNA reads as TGTGCCAGCAGCTTTGGCGGGAGTAGCTCCTACGAGCAGTACTTC.

The chain carries TRBV7-9 and TRBJ2-1; 10 nucleotides align to TRBD1. J gave up 7 bases and V 3 bases, and 9 bases lay outside the gene matches. The length of the CDR3 is 16 residues. Looked up from germline, CDR1 is SEHNR and CDR2 is FQNEAQ (reference sequence). The CDR3 region is CASSFDGGQGKNEQFF. DNA of the CDR3: TGTGCCAGCAGCTTCGATGGGGGACAGGGGAAGAATGAGCAGTTCTTC.

The chain couples TRBV2 to TRBJ1-4; 9 bases fit TRBD1. Germline-derived CDR1 and CDR2 are SNHLY and FYNNEI. This CDR3 comprises 15 residues. V shed 7 bases, J shed 7 bases, and the junction held 10 bases outside the gene matches. The CDR3 protein is CASTQQGASSEKLFF. The CDR3 bases are TGTGCCAGCACCCAACAGGGGGCAAGCAGTGAAAAACTGTTTTTT.

This clone has more than one count but fewer than ten. The rearrangement links TRBV28 to TRBJ1-2, with 7 positions matching TRBD1. The J segment lost 2 bases and the V segment lost 4 bases, leaving 7 bases of the junction unmatched. This CDR3 contains 15 residues. Germline values: CDR1 MDHEN, CDR2 SYDVKM. CDR3: CASSSGTAVNYGYTF. The DNA for the CDR3 is TGTGCCAGCAGTTCGGGGACAGCAGTGAACTATGGCTACACCTTC.

The chain is built from TRBV5-1 and TRBJ2-5; no firm D call. CDR3 size: 14 residues. The V end was cut by 1 base, the J end by 2 bases, with 9 bases between. In germline, CDR1 is SGHRS, CDR2 YFSETQ. CDR3 in amino acids: CASSLRAYQETQYF. For the CDR3, the DNA is TGCGCCAGCAGCTTGCGGGCTTATCAAGAGACCCAGTACTTC.

This chain uses TRBV29-1 with TRBJ2-5; D uncertain. The germline V and J ends were trimmed by 5 bases and 4 bases, with 11 bases remaining between them. The CDR3 loop spans 12 amino acids. Germline V gene lookup returns CDR1 SQVTM and CDR2 ANQGSEA. DNA of the CDR3: TGCAGCGTTTGGACGGACCGAGAGACCCAGTACTTC. It encodes CSVWTDRETQYF.

This chain joins TRBV2 and TRBJ2-1; 8 bases are a match to TRBD2. This CDR3 spans 15 amino acids. V was pared by 4 bases and J by 6 bases, with 8 bases of the junction left unmatched. Germline V gene data show CDR1 as SNHLY and CDR2 as FYNNEI. Written as DNA, the CDR3 is TGTGCCAGCAGTGCCCGAGCGGGAGCGGGCAATGAGCAGTTCTTC. Protein product: CASSARAGAGNEQFF.

As for this clone: Other DNA variants within this sample encode the same CDR3. The rearrangement links TRBV30 to TRBJ2-7, with unresolved D. CDR3 length: 11 residues. CDR1 and CDR2 from the germline V gene are GTSNPN and SVGIG (reference sequence). Trimming pared 2 bases from V and 3 bases from J, leaving 5 bases between. As DNA, the CDR3 is TGTGCCTGGAGTAGAGACTACGAGCAGTACTTC. It specifies CAWSRDYEQYF.

This chain uses TRBV19 with TRBJ2-7; TRBD2 matches at 8 bases. Trimming took 3 bases from V and 4 from J; bases not matched to a gene: 8. Germline CDR1 is LNHDA and CDR2 is SQIVND (reference sequence). This CDR3 region has 15 residues. The CDR3 DNA reads as TGTGCCAGTAGTATCCCCGGGAGGGAAGGATACGAGCAGTACTTC. Translating it yields CASSIPGREGYEQYF.

CDR3 in DNA: TGTGCCAGCTTGCTGAGCTCCTACAATGAGCAGTTCTTC. Translated, it gives CASLLSSYNEQFF. V and J are TRBV6-1 and TRBJ2-1; D uncertain. CDR3 length: 13 residues. Germline CDR1 reads MNHNS; CDR2 reads SASEGT. The V gene lost 8 bases and the J gene lost 0 bases, with 8 bases spanning the gap.

In this sample, this clone turned up once. This chain uses TRBV5-4 with TRBJ2-1; the match to TRBD2 covers 11 bases. CDR3 length: 15 amino acids. From germline, CDR1 is SGHNT and CDR2 YYREEE (reference sequence). V was pared by 4 bases and J by 7 bases, with 7 bases of the junction left unmatched. The CDR3, as DNA: TGTGCCAGCAGCCAGACTAGCGGGATTGGAAATGAGCAGTTCTTC. Translating gives CASSQTSGIGNEQFF.

This clone was detected a few times. The V gene is TRBV5-4, the J gene TRBJ2-3; no clear D gene. The V and J ends lost 0 bases and 2 bases respectively, with 10 bases between them. This CDR3 has 15 amino acids. CDR1 and CDR2 from the germline V gene are SGHNT and YYREEE (reference sequence). CDR3 in amino acids: CASSLGRTFTDTQYF. CDR3 nucleotide sequence: TGTGCCAGCAGCTTGGGCAGGACCTTCACAGATACGCAGTATTTT.

The chain combines TRBV29-1 with TRBJ2-5; D not resolved. V lost 3 bases to trimming and J lost 5 bases, with 19 bases between them. Germline CDR1 and CDR2: SQVTM and ANQGSEA. The CDR3 extends over 15 amino acids. CDR3 sequence reads: CSVEFGSGHGETQYF. CDR3 sequence (DNA): TGCAGCGTTGAGTTCGGTTCGGGTCATGGCGAGACCCAGTACTTC.

The V call is TRBV5-1, the J call TRBJ1-5, with D maybe TRBD1 (6 bases). The V gene lost 4 bases and the J gene lost 1 base, with 12 bases spanning the gap. Germline CDR1 and CDR2: SGHRS and YFSETQ. This CDR3 comprises 15 residues. CDR3 residues: CASSPDGQSNQPQHF. Written as DNA, the CDR3 is TGCGCCAGCAGCCCCGATGGACAGAGCAATCAGCCCCAGCATTTT.

J is TRBJ2-3 and V is TRBV27; 7 bases map to TRBD1. After removal of 5 bases from V and 0 bases from J, the junction contained 8 bases not matched to a gene. The CDR3 length is 16 residues. The germline gives CDR1 MNHEY, CDR2 SMNVEV (reference sequence). The CDR3 spells CASSPRDSSSTDTQYF. The CDR3 region has the DNA TGTGCCAGCAGTCCTAGGGACAGTTCTAGCACAGATACGCAGTATTTT.

The rearrangement uses TRBV7-2 and TRBJ1-2, with 9 bases lining up with TRBD1. There are 13 residues in the CDR3. Per the germline V gene, CDR1 is SGHTA and CDR2 is FQGNSA. The V segment lost 3 bases and the J segment 10 bases; nucleotides outside the gene matches: 6. CDR3 in amino acids: CASSFRTGEDYTF. In nucleotides, the CDR3 is TGTGCCAGCAGCTTCAGGACAGGGGAGGACTACACCTTC.

This chain links TRBV4-3 with TRBJ2-5; 12 bases line up with TRBD2. The germline V gene has CDR1 LGHNA and CDR2 YSLEER. This CDR3 spans 20 amino acids. V dropped 0 bases and J dropped 2; count of bases not matched to a gene: 13. Written as DNA, the CDR3 is TGCGCCAGCAGCCAAGACGATCCTCGGAGACTAGCGGGAGTACAAGAGACCCAGTACTTC. Its protein is CASSQDDPRRLAGVQETQYF.

As to this clone: Other nucleotide sequences from this sample produce the same CDR3. The chain joins TRBV11-3 to TRBJ2-1; 10 positions agree with TRBD2. The V gene end was trimmed by 5 bases and the J gene end by 7 bases; junction bases not matched to a gene: 2. The germline gives CDR1 SGHNT, CDR2 YENEEA. This CDR3 is 13 amino acids long. Written as DNA, the CDR3 is TGTGCCAGCAGCCCGGGACTAGCGAATGAGCAGTTCTTC. This translates into CASSPGLANEQFF.

This chain links TRBV5-1 with TRBJ2-3; 15 nucleotides match TRBD2. The ends lost 4 bases at V and 2 bases at J; junction bases unmatched: 5. Germline lookup yields CDR1 SGHRS and CDR2 YFSETQ. The CDR3 has 17 amino acids. CDR3 sequence: CASSTGTSGRHTDTQYF. CDR3 nucleotide sequence: TGCGCCAGCAGCACTGGGACTAGCGGGAGGCACACAGATACGCAGTATTTT.

This rearrangement joins TRBV10-3 to TRBJ2-5; D is uncertain. Trimming removed 0 bases at V and 5 bases at J, with 10 bases between. This CDR3 spans 14 amino acids. Germline-derived CDR1 and CDR2 are ENHRY and SYGVKD. The CDR3 DNA is TGTGCCATCAGTGAGTCATATACATCCGAGACCCAGTACTTC. This sequence encodes CAISESYTSETQYF.